This TCR beta chain was documented in a study of blood T cell repertoires in COVID-19. Study-wide background: Material from acute and convalescent COVID-19 was sourced from the United States, Italy and Spain. T cells, B-cell-depleted T cells, or PBMCs supplied cDNA or gDNA.

V shed 0 bases and J shed 3 bases, with 15 bases lying between them. Germline values: CDR1 LGHDT, CDR2 YNNKEL (reference sequence). The CDR3 spans 17 residues. As processed by the authors: Nucleated cell counts were estimated from reference gene primer amplification. Assay: immunoSEQ multiplex PCR; the TCRdb copy retains only in-frame clones and omits some. V, J and clone size reflect that table, while D and trimming were determined from the DNA. The table lists 140,000 or so clones, 88% of them singletons. The chain couples TRBV3-1 (or the pseudogene TRBV3-2) to TRBJ2-1, with D perhaps matching TRBD2 (5 bases). This TCR came from a man aged 65 to 79 with acute or convalescent COVID-19. The sample consisted of peripheral blood. The CDR3 protein is CASSQDGGLNNYNEQFF. The CDR3 DNA is TGTGCCAGCAGCCAAGATGGCGGACTTAACAACTACAATGAGCAGTTCTTC.